This TCR beta chain was identified in a study of cytomegalovirus exposure and HLA in healthy donors. Of note for this clone: Its cognate antigen is unknown.

Study observations and caveats: In a later analysis, most CMV-associated TCR beta chains appeared HLA-restricted.

PCR was performed using 60 Vbeta and 13 Jbeta primers. Profiling relied on immunoSEQ multiplex PCR, and the TCRdb table lists in-frame clones only, not all of them. The sample has about 160,000 clones; approximately 77% are singletons. Germline CDR1 reads MNHEY; CDR2 reads SMNVEV (reference sequence). This CDR3 comprises 18 residues. V was clipped by 4 bases and J by 0 bases; unmatched bases: 6. The rearrangement joins TRBV27 to TRBJ2-6; 10 bases agree with TRBD1. What was sequenced was PBMCs. The TCR sequence derives from a male donor in good health and CMV-seronegative. CDR3 sequence reads: CASSWGTGDHSGANVLTF. In DNA, the CDR3 is TGTGCCAGCAGTTGGGGGACAGGGGACCACTCTGGGGCCAACGTCCTGACTTTC. Supplemented by reference TRBV27 and TRBJ2-6, the full variable domain reads EAQVTQNPRYLITVTGKKLTVTCSQNMNHEYMSWYRQDPGLGLRQIYYSMNVEVTDKGDVPEGYKVSRKEKRNFPLILESPSPNQTSLYFCASSWGTGDHSGANVLTFGAGSRLTVL.